The present T cell receptor beta chain was sequenced within a study of OX40 agonist ivuxolimab in advanced cancers. Study summary: Earlier treatment with anti-PD-1, anti-PD-L1 or anti-CTLA-4 was permitted, and roughly 42% had received some. Notes on the study in general: Expanded clones were, on average, more numerous among CD8+ T cells than CD4+.

On this clone itself: The antigen remains undetermined.

The CDR3 extends over 14 amino acids. CDR1 is SGDLS, CDR2 YYNGEE, per germline. Trimming shortened V by 3 bases and J by 1 base, and 8 bases separated the two germline ends. The assay was immunoSEQ multiplex PCR, and TCRdb's table has in-frame clones only and misses some. The sample yields some 52,000 clones, over 85% seen once. This clonotype was obtained from an adult with an advanced solid tumor such as melanoma, head and neck, liver or kidney cancer. V is TRBV9 and J is TRBJ1-3, with D possibly matching TRBD1 (6 bases). The source material was CD4+ or CD8+ T cells sorted from blood, sampled in a trial of the OX40 agonist ivuxolimab. Here the CDR3 DNA reads TGTGCCAGCAGCGCCCAGGGGTCTGGAAACACCATATATTTT. Translated: CASSAQGSGNTIYF.